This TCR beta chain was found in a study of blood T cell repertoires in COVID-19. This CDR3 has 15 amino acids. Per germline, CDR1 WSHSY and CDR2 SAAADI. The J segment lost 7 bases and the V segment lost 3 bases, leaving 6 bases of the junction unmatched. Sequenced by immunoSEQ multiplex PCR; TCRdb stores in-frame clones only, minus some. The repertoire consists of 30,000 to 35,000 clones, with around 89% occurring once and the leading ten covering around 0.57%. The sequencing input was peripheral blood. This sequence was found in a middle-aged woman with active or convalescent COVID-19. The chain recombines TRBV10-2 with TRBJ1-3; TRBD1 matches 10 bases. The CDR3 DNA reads TGCGCCAGCAGTGATGGGACAGGGGTCGGCAACACCATATATTTT. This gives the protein CASSDGTGVGNTIYF.